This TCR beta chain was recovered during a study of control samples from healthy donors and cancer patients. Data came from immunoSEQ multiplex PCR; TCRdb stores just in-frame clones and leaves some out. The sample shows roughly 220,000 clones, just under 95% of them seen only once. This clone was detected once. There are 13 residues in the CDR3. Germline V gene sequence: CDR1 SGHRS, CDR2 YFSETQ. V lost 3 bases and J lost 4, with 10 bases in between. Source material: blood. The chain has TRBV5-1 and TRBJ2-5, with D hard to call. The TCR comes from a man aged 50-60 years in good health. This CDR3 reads CASSSGSGETQYF. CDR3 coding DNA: TGCGCCAGCAGCTCGGGTTCGGGAGAGACCCAGTACTTC.